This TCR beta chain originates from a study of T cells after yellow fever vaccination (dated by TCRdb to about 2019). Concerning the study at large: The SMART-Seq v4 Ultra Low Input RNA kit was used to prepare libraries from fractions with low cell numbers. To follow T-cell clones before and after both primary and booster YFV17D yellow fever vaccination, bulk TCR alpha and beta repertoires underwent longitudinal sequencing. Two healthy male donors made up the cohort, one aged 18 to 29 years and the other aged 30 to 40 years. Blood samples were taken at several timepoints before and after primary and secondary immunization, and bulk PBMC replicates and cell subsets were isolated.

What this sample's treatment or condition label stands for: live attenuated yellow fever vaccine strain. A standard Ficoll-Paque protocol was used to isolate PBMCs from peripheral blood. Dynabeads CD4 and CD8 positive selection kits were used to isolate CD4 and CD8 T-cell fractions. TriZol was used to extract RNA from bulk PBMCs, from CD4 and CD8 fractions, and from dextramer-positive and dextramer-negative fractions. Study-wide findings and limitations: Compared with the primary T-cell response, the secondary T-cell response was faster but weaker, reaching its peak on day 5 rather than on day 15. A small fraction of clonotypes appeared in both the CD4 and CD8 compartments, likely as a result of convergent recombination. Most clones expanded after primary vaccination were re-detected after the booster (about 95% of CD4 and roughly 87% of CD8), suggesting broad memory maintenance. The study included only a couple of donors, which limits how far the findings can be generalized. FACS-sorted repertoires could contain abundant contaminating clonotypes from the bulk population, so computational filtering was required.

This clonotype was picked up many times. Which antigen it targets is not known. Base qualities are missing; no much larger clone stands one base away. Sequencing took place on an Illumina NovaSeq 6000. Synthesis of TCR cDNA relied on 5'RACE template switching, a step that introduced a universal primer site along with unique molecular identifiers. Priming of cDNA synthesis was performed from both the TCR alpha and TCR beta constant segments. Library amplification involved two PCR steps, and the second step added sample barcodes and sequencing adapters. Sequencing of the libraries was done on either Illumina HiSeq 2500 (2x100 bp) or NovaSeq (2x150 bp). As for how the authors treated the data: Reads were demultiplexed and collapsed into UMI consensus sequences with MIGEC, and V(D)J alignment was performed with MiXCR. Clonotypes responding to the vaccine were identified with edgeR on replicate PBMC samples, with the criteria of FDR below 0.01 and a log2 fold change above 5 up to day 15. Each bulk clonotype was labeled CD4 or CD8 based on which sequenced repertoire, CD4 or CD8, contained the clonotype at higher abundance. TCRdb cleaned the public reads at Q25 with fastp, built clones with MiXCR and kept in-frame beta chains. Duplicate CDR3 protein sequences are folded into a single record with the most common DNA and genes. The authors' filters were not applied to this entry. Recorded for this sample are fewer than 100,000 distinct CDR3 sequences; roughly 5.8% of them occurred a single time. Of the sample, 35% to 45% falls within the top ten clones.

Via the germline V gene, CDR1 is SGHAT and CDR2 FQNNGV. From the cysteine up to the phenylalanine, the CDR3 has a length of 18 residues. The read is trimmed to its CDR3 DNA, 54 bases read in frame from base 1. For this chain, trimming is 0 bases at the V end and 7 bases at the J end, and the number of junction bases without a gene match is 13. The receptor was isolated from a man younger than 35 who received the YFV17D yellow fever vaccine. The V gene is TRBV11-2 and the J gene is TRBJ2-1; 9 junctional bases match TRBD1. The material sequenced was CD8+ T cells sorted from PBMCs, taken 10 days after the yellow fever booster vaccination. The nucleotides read TGTGCCAGCAGCTTAGAGCCGGGGACAGGGTTCGGCGTGAATGAGCAGTTCTTC. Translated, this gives CASSLEPGTGFGVNEQFF. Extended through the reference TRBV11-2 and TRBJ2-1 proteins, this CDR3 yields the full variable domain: EAGVAQSPRYKIIEKRQSVAFWCNPISGHATLYWYQQILGQGPKLLIQFQNNGVVDDSQLPKDRFSAERLKGVDSTLKIQPAKLEDSAVYLCASSLEPGTGFGVNEQFFGPGTRLTVL.